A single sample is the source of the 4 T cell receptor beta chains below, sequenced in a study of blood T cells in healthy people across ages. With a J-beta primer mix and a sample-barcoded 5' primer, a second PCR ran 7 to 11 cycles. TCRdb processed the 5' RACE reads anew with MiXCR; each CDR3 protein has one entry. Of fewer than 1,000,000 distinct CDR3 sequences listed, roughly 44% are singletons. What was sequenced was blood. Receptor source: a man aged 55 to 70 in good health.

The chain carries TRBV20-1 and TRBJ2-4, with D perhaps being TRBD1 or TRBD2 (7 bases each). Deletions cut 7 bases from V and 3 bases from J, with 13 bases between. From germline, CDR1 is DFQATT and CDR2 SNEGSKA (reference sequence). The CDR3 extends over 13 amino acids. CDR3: CSGGGGGKNIQYF. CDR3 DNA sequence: TGCAGTGGGGGAGGGGGCGGCAAAAACATTCAGTACTTC.

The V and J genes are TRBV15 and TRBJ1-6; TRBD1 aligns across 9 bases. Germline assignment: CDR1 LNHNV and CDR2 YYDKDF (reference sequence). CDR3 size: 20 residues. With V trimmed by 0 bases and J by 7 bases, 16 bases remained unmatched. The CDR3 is CATSRDRGSVGQGGNSPLHF. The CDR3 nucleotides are TGTGCCACCAGCAGAGATCGAGGTAGTGTGGGACAGGGCGGCAATTCACCCCTCCACTTT.

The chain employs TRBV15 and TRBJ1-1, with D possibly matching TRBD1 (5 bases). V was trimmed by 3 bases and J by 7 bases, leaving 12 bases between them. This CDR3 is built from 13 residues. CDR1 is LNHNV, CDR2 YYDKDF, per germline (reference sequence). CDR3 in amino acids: CATSSGERGEAFF. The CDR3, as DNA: TGTGCCACCAGCAGTGGCGAGAGGGGTGAAGCTTTCTTT.

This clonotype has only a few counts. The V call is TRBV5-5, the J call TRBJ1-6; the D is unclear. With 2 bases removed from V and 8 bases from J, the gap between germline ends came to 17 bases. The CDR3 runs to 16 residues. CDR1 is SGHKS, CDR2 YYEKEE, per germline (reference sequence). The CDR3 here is CASSFEGRASYSPLHF. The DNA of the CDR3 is TGTGCCAGCAGCTTCGAGGGTAGGGCGAGTTATTCACCCCTCCACTTT.